The 26 T cell receptor beta chains below come from one sample, sequenced in a study of Graves' ophthalmopathy and Graves' hyperthyroidism. RNA transcripts were the source from which TCR beta CDR3 regions were amplified. The workflow started with a first-round RT-PCR run with HTBI primers and then moved on to a second-round multiplex PCR. TCRdb fed the multiplex PCR reads into MiXCR, producing one record per CDR3 protein. The sample has over a million distinct CDR3 sequences, less than 45% seen once. Sequences were obtained from peripheral blood or thyroid tissue (not recorded which). The receptors were gathered from an adult man with Graves' hyperthyroidism.

This clonotype came up a few times. The chain joins TRBV6-5 to TRBJ1-1, with 9 bases that match TRBD1. Germline lookup yields CDR1 MNHEY and CDR2 SVGAGI. The CDR3 length is 14 residues. Unmatched junction bases numbered 3, after V lost 6 bases and J lost 1 base. The CDR3 is CASRMGQGNTEAFF. CDR3 DNA: TGTGCCAGCAGGATGGGACAGGGGAACACTGAAGCTTTCTTT.

This clonotype was recorded at least ten times. This chain links TRBV20-1 with TRBJ1-1; unclear D gene. CDR1 DFQATT and CDR2 SNEGSKA come from the germline V gene (reference sequence). The V and J ends lost 5 bases and 3 bases respectively, with 13 bases between them. The CDR3 spans 13 residues. CDR3 in DNA: TGCAGTGCTCTCCGGGGAATAGACACTGAAGCTTTCTTT. Translation gives CSALRGIDTEAFF.

This chain connects TRBV7-2 to TRBJ1-5; 9 positions agree with TRBD1. Per germline, CDR1 SGHTA and CDR2 FQGNSA. V lost 5 bases and J lost 6; bases outside the gene matches: 5. The CDR3 sequence is 14 residues long. In DNA form, the CDR3 reads TGTGCCAGCAGCGTACAGGGGGCGGGTCAGCCCCAGCATTTT. This codes for CASSVQGAGQPQHF.

This clonotype was seen repeatedly, ten times or more. The rearrangement links TRBV19 to TRBJ2-7, with D maybe TRBD1 (6 bases). Germline CDR1 is LNHDA and CDR2 is SQIVND (reference sequence). V was shortened by 6 bases and J by 2 bases, with 14 bases between the two germline ends. The CDR3 length is 14 residues. In DNA form, the CDR3 reads TGTGCCAGTAGGAATCCGGGACACACCTACGAGCAGTACTTC. It yields the protein CASRNPGHTYEQYF.

A word on this clonotype: It is likely a read error, because the conserved phenylalanine at the end of the CDR3 is missing. The CDR3, as DNA: TGCAGGTGGAGGGAGGGGGCTCGAACTGAAGCTTTCCTT. Translated: CRWREGARTEAFL. The gene calls are TRBV29-1 and TRBJ1-1, with TRBD1 matching over 7 bases. Germline V gene data show CDR1 as SQVTM and CDR2 as ANQGSEA. CDR3 length: 13 amino acids.

Comment on this clonotype: The germline gene is not matched at one end of the junction; a read error may be the cause. V gene TRBV7-2 combines with J gene TRBJ2-2, with 7 nucleotides matching TRBD2. The V gene's germline CDR1 is SGHTA and CDR2 FQGNSA. The CDR3 has 11 amino acids. The CDR3 sequence: CASSFRGGLFF. CDR3 in DNA: TGTGCCAGCAGCTTCCGCGGGGGGCTGTTTTTT.

Many counts were recorded for this clonotype. The gene calls are TRBV7-9 and TRBJ2-7; 11 bases match TRBD1. Per the germline V gene, CDR1 is SEHNR and CDR2 is FQNEAQ (reference sequence). This CDR3 spans 15 amino acids. The trim removed 5 bases at V and 2 bases at J, leaving 5 bases unmatched. The CDR3 bases are TGTGCCAGCAGCCGGGGACAGGGGGTAACCTACGAGCAGTACTTC. Translating gives CASSRGQGVTYEQYF.

This chain uses TRBV12-3 or TRBV12-4 with TRBJ1-2; D gene ambiguous. V was shortened by 1 base and J by 10 bases, with 7 bases between the two germline ends. This CDR3 has 11 residues. CDR3 in DNA: TGTGCCAGCAGTTTAGATTCGGTCTACACCTTC. Amino acids: CASSLDSVYTF.

The table lists this clonotype with a count of one. This chain uses TRBV2 with TRBJ1-4; TRBD1 matches 8 bases. CDR1 and CDR2 (germline): SNHLY, FYNNEI. This CDR3 is 14 amino acids long. Trimming cost V 7 bases and J 8 bases; bases outside gene matches: 9. The CDR3 loop is CASTMTGVYEKLFF. As DNA, the CDR3 is TGTGCCAGCACCATGACAGGGGTATACGAAAAACTGTTTTTT.

This chain connects TRBV28 to TRBJ2-7; 7 bases agree with TRBD1. CDR1 is MDHEN, CDR2 SYDVKM, per germline. The CDR3 is 14 residues long. V dropped 5 bases and J dropped 3; count of bases not matched to a gene: 7. The CDR3 DNA is TGTGCCAGCAGTACCTCGGGACAGAACTACGAGCAGTACTTC. Translating it yields CASSTSGQNYEQYF.

This clonotype is a singleton in its sample. The germline gene is not matched at one end of the junction; a read error may be the cause. This chain links TRBV4-1 with TRBJ2-5; the D call may be TRBD1 or TRBD2 (5 bases each). Germline CDR1 and CDR2: MGHRA and YSYEKL. The CDR3 loop spans 16 amino acids. As DNA, the CDR3 is TGTGCCAGCAGCCAAGGTGGGGCGGGCAGAGGTGAGACCCAGTACTTC. It is translated as CASSQGGAGRGETQYF.

V and J are TRBV2 and TRBJ1-5; no clear D gene. The CDR3 totals 18 residues. The V end was cut by 4 bases, the J end by 2 bases, with 21 bases between. The germline gives CDR1 SNHLY, CDR2 FYNNEI. The DNA of the CDR3 is TGTGCCAGCAGTGCCAGAACCCAGGCACGGTCGGGCAATCAGCCCCAGCATTTT. This encodes CASSARTQARSGNQPQHF.

The V gene is TRBV30, the J gene TRBJ1-6; tentatively, D is TRBD1 (5 bases). The CDR3 covers 14 residues. Germline loops: CDR1 GTSNPN, CDR2 SVGIG (reference sequence). V was trimmed by 6 bases and J by 7 bases, leaving 16 bases between them. The CDR3, as DNA: TGTGCCTGTGGGAACCGGGACCTAAATTCACCCCTCCACTTT. Translated: CACGNRDLNSPLHF.

Note on this clonotype: The germline gene is not matched at one end of the junction; a read error may be the cause. This rearrangement joins TRBV24-1 to TRBJ2-2, with a possible D match to TRBD1 (5 bases). Germline lookup yields CDR1 KGHDR and CDR2 SFDVKD. This CDR3 comprises 13 residues. CDR3 bases: TGTGCCCCCAGGGTGGGATACACCGGGGAGCTGTTTTTT. It is translated as CAPRVGYTGELFF.

The table lists this clonotype with a count of one. The rearrangement uses TRBV9 and TRBJ2-7; 7 bases map to TRBD1. The germline V gene has CDR1 SGDLS and CDR2 YYNGEE. The length of the CDR3 is 15 residues. The V gene end was trimmed by 3 bases and the J gene end by 4 bases; junction bases not matched to a gene: 10. In nucleotides, the CDR3 is TGTGCCAGCAGCGCACATCGACAGGGTACGTACGAGCAGTACTTC. It yields the protein CASSAHRQGTYEQYF.

This clonotype was counted ten times or more. CDR3 sequence reads: CAISAVAGKNTEAFF. The CDR3 region has the DNA TGTGCCATCAGTGCTGTGGCAGGGAAGAACACTGAAGCTTTCTTT. This rearrangement joins TRBV10-3 to TRBJ1-1; tentative D call: TRBD1 (5 bases). The CDR3 spans 15 residues. Looked up from germline, CDR1 is ENHRY and CDR2 is SYGVKD. V was clipped by 4 bases and J by 1 base, with 13 bases between them.

The CDR3, as DNA: TGTGCCATCAGTGAGTTCCCTGGGGGGCCCTACTACGAGCAGTACTTC. Translating it yields CAISEFPGGPYYEQYF. V and J are TRBV10-3 and TRBJ2-7; D is perhaps TRBD1 or TRBD2 (6 bases each). V dropped 1 base and J dropped 3 bases, with 16 bases sitting between them. In germline, CDR1 is ENHRY, CDR2 SYGVKD. This CDR3 spans 16 amino acids.

The chain carries TRBV5-1 and TRBJ2-5; 11 bases match TRBD2. The ends lost 4 bases at V and 5 bases at J; junction bases unmatched: 7. CDR3 length equals 15 residues. Germline V CDR1 and CDR2: SGHRS, YFSETQ. CDR3 residues: CASSPVAGGPETQYF. CDR3 coding DNA: TGCGCCAGCAGCCCAGTAGCGGGAGGGCCTGAGACCCAGTACTTC.

This clonotype was observed a handful of times. This chain joins TRBV7-2 and TRBJ2-7; 7 nucleotides align to TRBD2. The trim removed 5 bases at V and 3 bases at J, leaving 10 bases unmatched. CDR1 is SGHTA and CDR2 is FQGNSA in the germline V gene. CDR3 length: 15 residues. CDR3 protein: CASSQHASGFYEQYF. The CDR3 DNA reads as TGTGCCAGCAGCCAACACGCTAGCGGTTTCTACGAGCAGTACTTC.

The chain employs TRBV12-3 or TRBV12-4 and TRBJ2-5, with D perhaps matching TRBD2 (5 bases). The ends were cut back, 4 bases at V and 5 bases at J, with 20 bases in the middle. The CDR3 runs 16 residues. Here the CDR3 reads CASSYPGSHTGETQYF. The DNA of the CDR3 is TGTGCCAGCAGTTACCCGGGGAGTCACACCGGGGAGACCCAGTACTTC.

This chain links TRBV29-1 with TRBJ1-1; D uncertain. The germline gives CDR1 SQVTM, CDR2 ANQGSEA. V lost 4 bases, J lost 10 bases, and 4 bases lay in between. The CDR3 runs to 8 residues. CDR3 DNA sequence: TGCAGCGTTGCCGGAGCTTTCTTT. Protein product: CSVAGAFF.

A few counts support this clonotype. The V and J genes are TRBV20-1 and TRBJ2-7, with D possibly matching TRBD1 (5 bases). The germline gives CDR1 DFQATT, CDR2 SNEGSKA (reference sequence). The CDR3 is 14 amino acids. Trimming took off 7 bases at V and 0 bases at J, with 16 bases between the two ends. The CDR3 DNA reads as TGCAGTGTAGACCAGGGTTCTAGCTCCTACGAGCAGTACTTC. Translated, it gives CSVDQGSSSYEQYF.

This clonotype was seen at least ten times. The CDR3 nucleotides are TGTGCCACCAGCAGAGAGGCCCTAGCGGGGGGGCGGTCCCAAGAGACCCAGTACTTC. Translated, it gives CATSREALAGGRSQETQYF. This sequence joins TRBV15 and TRBJ2-5, with 12 bases lining up with TRBD2. Germline V lookup: CDR1 LNHNV, CDR2 YYDKDF (reference sequence). V gave up 0 bases and J gave up 1 base; unmatched junction bases: 9. CDR3 length: 19 residues.

The chain joins TRBV7-3 to TRBJ2-2, with 8 bases that match TRBD2. CDR1 SGHTA and CDR2 FQGTGA come from the germline V gene. Trimming at V came to 11 bases and at J to 1 base, leaving 6 bases not matched to a gene. The CDR3 runs 14 residues. The CDR3 reads CASQRERNTGELFF. The DNA of the CDR3 is TGTGCCTCACAGCGGGAGAGGAACACCGGGGAGCTGTTTTTT. Full variable domain (rest looked up from reference TRBV7-3 and TRBJ2-2): GAGVSQTPSNKVTEKGKYVELRCDPISGHTALYWYRQSLGQGPEFLIYFQGTGAADDSGLPNDRFFAVRPEGSVSTLKIQRTERGDSAVYLCASQRERNTGELFFGEGSRLTVL.

This sequence joins TRBV25-1 and TRBJ2-7, with D uncertain. Trimming cost V 3 bases and J 7 bases, with 10 bases left between them. The CDR3 covers 12 residues. CDR1 is MGHDK and CDR2 is SYGVNS in the germline V gene. DNA of the CDR3: TGTGCCAGCAGTGATCTGGGGAATGAGCAGTACTTC. Encoded protein: CASSDLGNEQYF.

The J gene is TRBJ1-5, the V gene TRBV9; TRBD1 aligns across 8 bases. The CDR3 sequence is 17 residues long. The J segment lost 11 bases and the V segment lost 4 bases, leaving 20 bases of the junction unmatched. Germline values: CDR1 SGDLS, CDR2 YYNGEE. The CDR3 spells CASSLTGATAIRETQHF. CDR3 DNA sequence: TGTGCCAGCAGCCTGACAGGGGCCACCGCAATCCGAGAGACCCAGCATTTT.